One and the same sample provided the 10 T cell receptor beta chains below, sequenced in a study of blood T cell repertoires in COVID-19. Some clones are missing from TCRdb's copy, which holds only in-frame ones; the method was immunoSEQ multiplex PCR. The sample has about 67,000 clones, roughly 90% seen once; the top ten hold almost 4.5%. Sequencing input: peripheral blood. These receptors were collected from a man aged 50-60 years with active COVID-19.

CDR3 DNA: TGTGCCAGCAGTACCAGGGGATACGAGCAGTACTTC. Amino acids: CASSTRGYEQYF. V usage is TRBV6-5 and J usage is TRBJ2-7; a weak D match, TRBD1 (6 bases). Germline lookup yields CDR1 MNHEY and CDR2 SVGAGI. V was trimmed by 5 bases and J by 4 bases, leaving 9 bases between them. This CDR3 is built from 12 residues.

The chain joins TRBV5-4 to TRBJ2-7, with no clear D. Trimming removed 4 bases from V and 5 bases from J, with 13 bases in between. Germline CDR1 and CDR2: SGHNT and YYREEE (reference sequence). The CDR3 sequence is 13 residues long. CDR3 sequence reads: CASSAAASDEQYF. The CDR3 DNA reads as TGTGCCAGCAGCGCGGCTGCCTCGGACGAGCAGTACTTC.

CDR3 amino acids: CASSTLVDRGVYEQYF. The CDR3 DNA sequence: TGTGCCAGTAGTACTCTCGTGGACAGGGGGGTCTACGAGCAGTACTTC. The chain couples TRBV19 to TRBJ2-7; 10 bases are a match to TRBD1. The CDR3 is made up of 16 amino acids. After removal of 4 bases from V and 3 bases from J, the junction contained 9 bases not matched to a gene. Germline CDR1 and CDR2: LNHDA and SQIVND (reference sequence).

This clone has a handful of counts. J is TRBJ2-3 and V is TRBV7-8; tentative D call: TRBD1 (6 bases). The length of the CDR3 is 18 residues. The V end lost 5 bases, the J end lost 2 bases, and 23 bases lay between the germline ends. From germline, CDR1 is SGHVS and CDR2 FQNEAQ. CDR3 protein: CASSPRLRPTGITDTQYF. CDR3 sequence (DNA): TGTGCCAGCAGCCCGAGGTTGCGTCCCACAGGGATCACAGATACGCAGTATTTT.

The chain is built from TRBV13 and TRBJ1-1; TRBD1 aligns across 7 bases. V was clipped by 0 bases and J by 1 base; unmatched bases: 2. CDR1 PRHDT and CDR2 FYEKMQ come from the germline V gene (reference sequence). The length of the CDR3 is 15 residues. The CDR3 sequence is CASSLGTGRNTEAFF. The CDR3 DNA follows: TGTGCCAGCAGCTTAGGGACAGGGAGGAACACTGAAGCTTTCTTT.

The chain links TRBV12-3 or TRBV12-4 to TRBJ2-7; 7 bases line up with TRBD2. CDR3 length equals 12 residues. With 3 bases clipped from V and 6 bases from J, the junction kept 2 bases outside the gene matches. CDR3 residues: CASSFRGGEQYF. The CDR3 DNA reads as TGTGCCAGCAGTTTCCGCGGGGGCGAGCAGTACTTC.

This chain uses TRBV19 with TRBJ2-1, with D tentatively TRBD1 (6 bases). This CDR3 contains 14 residues. The germline V gene has CDR1 LNHDA and CDR2 SQIVND (reference sequence). With 3 bases removed from V and 6 bases from J, the gap between germline ends came to 12 bases. The CDR3 DNA follows: TGTGCCAGTAGTATTAGGGGGACGGGCAATGAGCAGTTCTTC. Translating it yields CASSIRGTGNEQFF.

Only a few counts were recorded for this clone. The chain uses TRBV6-5 and TRBJ1-1; D remains unclear. CDR1 and CDR2 from the germline V gene are MNHEY and SVGAGI. V lost 4 bases and J lost 7, with 13 bases in between. The CDR3 is 13 amino acids. Written as DNA, the CDR3 is TGTGCCAGCAGTTGGGCCAGGTCGGTTGAAGCTTTCTTT. It encodes CASSWARSVEAFF.

The chain combines TRBV5-4 with TRBJ2-5; 7 bases map to TRBD1. Per germline, CDR1 SGHNT and CDR2 YYREEE (reference sequence). The CDR3 totals 13 residues. The trim removed 5 bases at V and 4 bases at J, leaving 5 bases unmatched. The CDR3 nucleotides are TGTGCCAGCAGTTACCGGGACAGAGAGACCCAGTACTTC. Translating it yields CASSYRDRETQYF.

The J gene is TRBJ2-7, the V gene TRBV6-5, with D perhaps matching TRBD1 (5 bases). Germline CDR1 and CDR2: MNHEY and SVGAGI. Trimming took 6 bases from V and 3 from J, leaving 12 bases between them. This CDR3 comprises 13 residues. The CDR3 DNA sequence: TGTGCCAGCAGACCAGGGTCCGGCTACGAGCAGTACTTC. This encodes CASRPGSGYEQYF.